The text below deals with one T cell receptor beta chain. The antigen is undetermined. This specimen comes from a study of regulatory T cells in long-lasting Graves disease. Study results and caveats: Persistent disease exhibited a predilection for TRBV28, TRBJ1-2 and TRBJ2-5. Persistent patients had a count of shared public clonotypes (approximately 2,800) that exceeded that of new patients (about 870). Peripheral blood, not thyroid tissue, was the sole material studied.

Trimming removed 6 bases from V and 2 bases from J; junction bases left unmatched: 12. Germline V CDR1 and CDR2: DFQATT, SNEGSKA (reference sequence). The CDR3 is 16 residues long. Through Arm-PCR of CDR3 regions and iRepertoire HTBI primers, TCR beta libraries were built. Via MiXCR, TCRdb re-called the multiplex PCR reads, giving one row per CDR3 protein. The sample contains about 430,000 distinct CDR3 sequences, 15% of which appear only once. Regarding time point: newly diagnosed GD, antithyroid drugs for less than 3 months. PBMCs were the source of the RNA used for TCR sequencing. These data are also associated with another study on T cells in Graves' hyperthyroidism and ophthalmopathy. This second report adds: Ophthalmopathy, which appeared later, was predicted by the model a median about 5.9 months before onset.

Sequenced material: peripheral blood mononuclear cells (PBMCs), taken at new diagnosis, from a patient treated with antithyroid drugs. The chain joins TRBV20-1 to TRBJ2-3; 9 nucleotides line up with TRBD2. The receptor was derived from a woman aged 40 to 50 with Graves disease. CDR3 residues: CSALSYSSGATDTQYF. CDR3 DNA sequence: TGCAGTGCCCTTAGCTACTCTAGCGGGGCCACAGATACGCAGTATTTT.